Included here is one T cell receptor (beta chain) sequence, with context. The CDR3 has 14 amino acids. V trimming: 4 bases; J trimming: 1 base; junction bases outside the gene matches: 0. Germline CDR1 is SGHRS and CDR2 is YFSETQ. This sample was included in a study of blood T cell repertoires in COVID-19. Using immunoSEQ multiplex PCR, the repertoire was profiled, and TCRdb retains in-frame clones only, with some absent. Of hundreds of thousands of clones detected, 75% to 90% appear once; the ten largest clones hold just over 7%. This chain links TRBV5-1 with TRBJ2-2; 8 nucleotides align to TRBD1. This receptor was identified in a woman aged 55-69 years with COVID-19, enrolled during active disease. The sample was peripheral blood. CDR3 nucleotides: TGCGCCAGCAGCGGGACAGGGAACACCGGGGAGCTGTTTTTT. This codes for CASSGTGNTGELFF. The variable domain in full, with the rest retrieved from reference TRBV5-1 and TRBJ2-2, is KAGVTQTPRYLIKTRGQQVTLSCSPISGHRSVSWYQQTPGQGLQFLFEYFSETQRNKGNFPGRFSGRQFSNSRSEMNVSTLELGDSALYLCASSGTGNTGELFFGEGSRLTVL.